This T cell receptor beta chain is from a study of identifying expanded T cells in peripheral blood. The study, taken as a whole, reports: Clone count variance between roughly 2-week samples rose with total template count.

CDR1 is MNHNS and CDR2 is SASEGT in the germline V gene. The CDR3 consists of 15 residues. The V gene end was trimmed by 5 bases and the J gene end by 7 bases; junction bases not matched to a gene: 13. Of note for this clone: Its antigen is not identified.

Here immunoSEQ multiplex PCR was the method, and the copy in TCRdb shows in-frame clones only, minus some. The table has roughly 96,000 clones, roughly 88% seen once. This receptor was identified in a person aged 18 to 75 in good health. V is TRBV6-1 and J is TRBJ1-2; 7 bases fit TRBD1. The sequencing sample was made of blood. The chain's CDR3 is CASSTPRQGSSGYTF. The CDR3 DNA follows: TGTGCCAGCAGTACCCCCCGACAGGGTTCCTCTGGCTACACCTTC.